The T cell receptor (beta chain) under discussion was sequenced for a study of yellow fever vaccine responses in identical twins. This clonotype was detected once. V was clipped by 2 bases and J by 1 base, with 8 bases between them. Germline CDR1 reads KGHSH; CDR2 reads LQKENI. CDR3 length equals 14 residues. TCRdb passed the RT-PCR reads through MiXCR, listing each CDR3 protein once. The sample contains about 19,000 distinct CDR3 sequences, roughly 72% of which appear only once. This sample comprised T cells from blood (PBMCs), unsorted or a sorted subset (not recorded which), obtained before or after yellow fever vaccination (not recorded which). This sequence was found in a woman aged 18-35 years who received the yellow fever vaccine. The V call is TRBV18, the J call TRBJ1-1, with D perhaps TRBD1 (5 bases). CDR3 DNA: TGTGCCAGCTCACCAGGGACCGCGAACACTGAAGCTTTCTTT. Its protein is CASSPGTANTEAFF.